The clone carrying this TCR beta chain was counted between two and nine times. Its antigen is undetermined. J was trimmed by 6 bases and V by 3 bases; bases with no gene match: 6. Germline V lookup: CDR1 GTSNPN, CDR2 SVGIG (reference sequence). This CDR3 has 13 amino acids. This sample stems from a study of beta chain features in type 1 diabetes. Study-wide findings and caveats: At VDJ recombination sites, type 1 diabetes patients had fewer insertions and more deleted nucleotides.

What was sequenced were expressed TCRB transcripts, since all of the isolated RNA had been reverse transcribed. Clones were read by immunoSEQ multiplex PCR, and TCRdb kept only the in-frame ones, dropping some. The sample holds 120,000 to 150,000 clones, about 9.4% seen once. Material: naive CD4+ T cells from blood. The J gene is TRBJ1-1, the V gene TRBV30, with 8 bases aligning to TRBD1. This clonotype was obtained from a man younger than 35 in good health. As DNA, the CDR3 is TGTGCCTGGAGCGACAGGGGAGGGGCTGAAGCTTTCTTT. It translates to CAWSDRGGAEAFF.